The 14 T cell receptor beta chains given below trace back to one sample, sequenced in a study of T cell clonality in common variable immunodeficiency. Profiled with immunoSEQ multiplex PCR; TCRdb holds only in-frame clones, not every one. The counts give 80,000 or so clones, none of them seen only once; about 0.8% is held by the top ten. Sample: peripheral blood mononuclear cells. The receptors here all came from a person aged 18 to 75 in good health.

This clone showed up many times. Here the CDR3 reads CAWSGLRGSQETQYF. Partial CDR3 DNA: TGTGCCTGGAGTGGCCTTCGGGGGAGTCAAGAGACC. The chain combines TRBV30 with TRBJ2-5, with D perhaps matching TRBD2 (6 bases). The read falls 3 residues short of the CDR3 end, and the missing part is taken from the germline J gene. From germline, CDR1 is GTSNPN and CDR2 SVGIG (reference sequence). V was cut by 1 base and J by 2 bases, with 14 bases left in between. The CDR3 runs 15 residues.

This clone was picked up many times. From the germline J gene comes the end of the CDR3, since the read stops 3 residues before it. The gene calls are TRBV3-1 (or the pseudogene TRBV3-2) and TRBJ2-1; 10 bases match TRBD2. The V and J ends lost 4 bases and 5 bases, in that order; junction bases with no gene match: 14. Germline CDR1 and CDR2: LGHDT and YNNKEL (reference sequence). There are 18 residues in the CDR3. The sequenced part of the CDR3 DNA is TGTGCCAGCAGCCGCGTTGGCGCTAGCGGGAGTCGGCACAATGAG. Translation gives CASSRVGASGSRHNE. In full, the CDR3 is CASSRVGASGSRHNEQFF.

The table lists this clone with a few counts. The read comes to an end 3 residues before the CDR3 does, leaving the germline J gene to fill in the end. The rearrangement links TRBV6-1 to TRBJ2-5; no firm D call. Germline V gene data show CDR1 as MNHNS and CDR2 as SASEGT. This CDR3 contains 11 residues. The V end lost 4 bases, the J end lost 5 bases, and 5 bases lay between the germline ends. The CDR3 loop is CASSAGETQYF. CDR3 DNA, as far as it was read: TGTGCCAGCAGTGCCGGGGAGACC.

This clone was observed many times. Incomplete CDR3 DNA: TGTGCCAGCAGCTCTCGCGGGAGCAGTGAA. The encoded protein is CASSSRGSSE. The entire CDR3 sequence reads CASSSRGSSEAFF. The chain has TRBV11-3 and TRBJ1-1; D not certain. The CDR3 end lies 3 residues beyond the end of the read and is filled in from the germline J gene. V dropped 4 bases and J dropped 7 bases, with 13 bases sitting between them. CDR1 is SGHNT, CDR2 YENEEA, per germline. This CDR3 is 13 amino acids long. The variable domain in full, completed from reference TRBV11-3 and TRBJ1-1, reads EAGVVQSPRYKIIEKKQPVAFWCNPISGHNTLYWYLQNLGQGPELLIRYENEEAVDDSQLPKDRFSAERLKGVDSTLKIQPAELGDSAVYLCASSSRGSSEAFFGQGTRLTVV.

This clone occurred many times. The CDR3 goes on 3 residues after the read ends, and that part is filled in from the germline J gene. The chain has TRBV6-2 or TRBV6-3 and TRBJ1-2; 7 bases agree with TRBD1. The junction had 8 bases not matched to a gene; V was cut back by 6 bases and J by 4 bases. The CDR3 loop spans 14 amino acids. CDR1 and CDR2 from the germline V gene are MNHEY and SVGEGT. CDR3 sequence: CASSLTGAFYGYTF. The covered CDR3 bases are TGTGCCAGCAGCCTAACAGGGGCTTTCTATGGC.

This clone occurred many times. The sequence runs out 3 residues before the end of the CDR3; the remainder is reconstructed from the germline J gene. The J gene is TRBJ1-1, the V gene TRBV20-1, with TRBD1 as a possible D gene (5 bases). V gave up 6 bases and J gave up 4 bases, with 18 bases separating them. The germline CDR1 and CDR2 sequences are DFQATT and SNEGSKA (reference sequence). This CDR3 region has 14 residues. CDR3 bases read: TGCAGTGCCCTCGGACCCGGGACTATCACTGAA. It is translated as CSALGPGTITE. In full, the CDR3 reads CSALGPGTITEAFF.

This clone was seen at least ten times. The CDR3 reads CATSDFVIEQYF. The CDR3 DNA, read in part, is TGTGCCACCAGTGATTTCGTAATCGAG. V is TRBV24-1 and J is TRBJ2-7, with D unclear. The DNA ends 3 residues before the CDR3 does, and the rest of the CDR3 is filled in from the germline J gene. Trimming removed 1 base at V and 6 bases at J, with 6 bases between. The CDR3 is made up of 12 amino acids. The germline V gene encodes CDR1 KGHDR and CDR2 SFDVKD.

In its sample, this clone was seen many times. The read is 3 residues too short to cover the CDR3 end, so that end is filled in from the germline J gene. The J gene is TRBJ2-1, the V gene TRBV10-3, with 12 nucleotides matching TRBD2. There are 16 residues in the CDR3. Trimming cost V 0 bases and J 6 bases; bases outside gene matches: 3. The germline V gene encodes CDR1 ENHRY and CDR2 SYGVKD. The CDR3 is CAISESPSGRVNEQFF. The sequenced CDR3 bases are TGTGCCATCAGTGAGTCGCCTAGCGGGAGGGTCAATGAG.

This clone was recorded many times. The DNA ends 3 residues before the CDR3 does, and the rest of the CDR3 is filled in from the germline J gene. V is TRBV18 and J is TRBJ2-2; maybe TRBD1 (5 bases). Germline V gene data show CDR1 as KGHSH and CDR2 as LQKENI. Trimming stripped 4 bases from V and 1 base from J, with 13 bases between. There are 16 residues in the CDR3. The CDR3 loop reads CASSQTGFQNTGELFF. CDR3 DNA, as far as it was read: TGTGCCAGCTCACAAACAGGTTTCCAGAACACCGGGGAG.

This clone was picked up many times. Read coverage stops 3 residues before the CDR3 terminus; the germline J gene supplies the remainder. The chain is built from TRBV20-1 and TRBJ1-2; weak D call: TRBD1 (5 bases). The CDR3 extends over 13 amino acids. Germline V gene sequence: CDR1 DFQATT, CDR2 SNEGSKA (reference sequence). The ends were cut back, 1 base at V and 4 bases at J, with 10 bases in the middle. The CDR3 reads CSARATGLYGYTF. The sequenced part of the CDR3 DNA is TGCAGTGCTAGAGCAACAGGTCTCTATGGC.

This clone has at least ten counts. Coverage ceases 3 residues before the CDR3 finishes, and the germline J gene fills in the end. The chain carries TRBV29-1 and TRBJ1-2, with a tentative D call TRBD1 (6 bases). CDR3 length equals 14 residues. The V gene's germline CDR1 is SQVTM and CDR2 ANQGSEA. The CDR3 sequence is CSVADSPGVRGYTF. The sequenced part of the CDR3 DNA is TGCAGCGTTGCCGACTCTCCAGGGGTGAGAGGC. Using reference TRBV29-1 and TRBJ1-2 for the parts outside the CDR3, the full variable domain is SAVISQKPSRDICQRGTSLTIQCQVDSQVTMMFWYRQQPGQSLTLIATANQGSEATYESGFVIDKFPISRPNLTFSTLTVSNMSPEDSSIYLCSVADSPGVRGYTFGSGTRLTVV.

This clone was seen many times. The read ends 3 residues before the CDR3 terminus; that terminus is restored from the germline J gene. This chain connects TRBV20-1 to TRBJ2-7; 7 nucleotides line up with TRBD2. Germline V gives CDR1 DFQATT, CDR2 SNEGSKA (reference sequence). V lost 6 bases and J lost 0; bases outside the gene matches: 17. This CDR3 comprises 17 residues. CDR3 bases read: TGCAGTGCCAGGGTCGCTAGCGGAATTACCCTCTCCTACGAG. Its protein product is CSARVASGITLSYE. The whole CDR3 protein reads CSARVASGITLSYEQYF.

This clone was recorded many times. The sequenced CDR3 bases are TGTGCCAGCAGCTTACTTGCGGAAGATACG. Its protein product is CASSLLAEDT. The whole CDR3 region reads CASSLLAEDTQYF. The rearrangement uses TRBV7-3 and TRBJ2-3; D is uncertain. The read falls 3 residues short of the CDR3 end, and the missing part is taken from the germline J gene. The CDR3 is 13 residues long. Trimming took 2 bases from V and 5 from J, leaving 8 bases between them. CDR1 is SGHTA and CDR2 is FQGTGA in the germline V gene.

Many counts were recorded for this clone. The missing CDR3 end, 3 residues past where the read stops, is filled in from the germline J gene. This chain uses TRBV20-1 with TRBJ2-3, with D possibly being TRBD1 (5 bases). Germline CDR1 is DFQATT and CDR2 is SNEGSKA (reference sequence). This CDR3 contains 12 residues. The V end lost 1 base, the J end lost 6 bases, and 8 bases lay between the germline ends. CDR3 amino acids: CSARATGDTQYF. CDR3 bases read: TGCAGTGCTAGAGCAACAGGTGATACG.